This TCR beta chain was documented in a study of blood T cell repertoires in COVID-19. About the research overall: In each case, the material was cDNA or gDNA derived from T cells, B-cell-depleted T cells, or PBMCs.

Germline V lookup: CDR1 MNHEY, CDR2 SVGAGI. Trimming removed 7 bases at V and 6 bases at J, with 16 bases between. This CDR3 is 13 amino acids long. Clones were read by immunoSEQ multiplex PCR, and TCRdb kept only the in-frame ones, dropping some. The sample records more than 95,000 clones, 70% to 80% being singletons. The rearrangement uses TRBV6-5 and TRBJ2-7; possible D gene TRBD2, 6 bases. The clonotype comes from a man aged 45-65 years with acute or convalescent COVID-19. The sequenced material came from peripheral blood. DNA of the CDR3: TGTGCCAGCAAAACTAGCACGATCGGCGAGCAGTACTTC. Translation: CASKTSTIGEQYF.